Below, one T cell receptor beta chain is given with its context. Sequencing used immunoSEQ multiplex PCR; TCRdb keeps in-frame clones, though not all of them. The profile covers about 50,000 clones, with 93% appearing a single time and 17% taken by the ten largest. The source of the sample is a study of siplizumab effects on memory and regulatory T cells. J gave up 6 bases and V 5 bases, and 2 bases lay outside the gene matches. The CDR3 is 14 residues long. Germline V CDR1 and CDR2: LNHDA, SQIVND (reference sequence). The sample comprised CD8+ T cells sorted from blood. The sequence was obtained from a human donor in good health. This chain links TRBV19 with TRBJ2-1, with 12 bases that match TRBD2. Here the CDR3 reads CASSSSGRGNEQFF. The CDR3 nucleotides read TGTGCCAGTAGTTCTAGCGGGAGGGGCAATGAGCAGTTCTTC.